These T cell receptor beta chains were read from a single sample in a study of OX40 agonist ivuxolimab in advanced cancers. Profiling relied on immunoSEQ multiplex PCR, and the TCRdb table lists in-frame clones only, not all of them. Of tens of thousands of clones listed, about nine tenths were seen once; the top ten hold around 4.2%. The sequencing used CD4+ or CD8+ T cells sorted from blood, collected in a trial of the OX40 agonist ivuxolimab. The receptor source for this set is an adult with an advanced solid tumor such as melanoma, head and neck, liver or kidney cancer. Each CDR3 is given with its conserved first and last residue. The D gene is left open where the match is weak. Clone size is stated in some rows and not others, as once, few, many or a class when expanded.

V gene	D gene	clone size	J gene	CDR3 DNA	CDR3 protein
TRBV7-2	-	-	TRBJ1-4	TGTGCCAGCAGCTTAACTTTCGGGGTACTTAATGAAAAACTGTTTTTT	CASSLTFGVLNEKLFF
TRBV27	TRBD2	-	TRBJ2-1	TGTGCCAGCAGTGGATTAGCGGGAGTCATCTACAATGAGCAGTTCTTC	CASSGLAGVIYNEQFF
TRBV5-4	TRBD1	-	TRBJ2-6	TGTGCCAGCAGCCGACGGGACAGCAGCTCTGGGGCCAACGTCCTGACTTTC	CASSRRDSSSGANVLTF
TRBV28	TRBD1	-	TRBJ2-3	TGTGCCAGCAGTTTTTTAGCCAAGAGTTGGCCTTTCGTCTCTGGCAGGGGGCGATTGGATACGCAGTATTTT	CASSFLAKSWPFVSGRGRLDTQYF
TRBV6-1	TRBD2	once	TRBJ2-1	TGTGCCAGCAGGGTAGCGGGGAGCTCCTACAATGAGCAGTTCTTC	CASRVAGSSYNEQFF
TRBV28	-	-	TRBJ2-5	TGTGCCAGCAGTTTAGCGGGGATACAAGAGACCCAGTACTTC	CASSLAGIQETQYF
TRBV7-8	-	-	TRBJ2-3	TGTGCCAGCAGCTTAGAAGTTGGGAGCGCAGATACGCAGTATTTT	CASSLEVGSADTQYF
TRBV11-2	-	-	TRBJ2-7	TGTGCCAGCAGCCCCACGGGACCCTACTACGAGCAGTACTTC	CASSPTGPYYEQYF
TRBV21-1	-	-	TRBJ1-5	TGTGCCAGCAGCAAAGGGGGGACCGACAGGGACAGCAATCAGCCCCAGCATTTT	CASSKGGTDRDSNQPQHF
TRBV29-1	-	-	TRBJ1-1	TGCAGCGTTGGAGGGCTCACTGAAGCTTTCTTT	CSVGGLTEAFF
TRBV11-2	-	-	TRBJ2-7	TGTGCCAGCAGTTTACAGGGAACCTCCTACGAGCAGTACTTC	CASSLQGTSYEQYF
TRBV7-6	-	-	TRBJ2-1	TGTGCCAGCAGCCCGGCGGCCAATGAGCAGTTCTTC	CASSPAANEQFF
TRBV7-2	TRBD1	-	TRBJ2-5	TGTGCCAGCAGCTCGATACAGGACAGGCAAGAGACCCAGTACTTC	CASSSIQDRQETQYF
TRBV10-1	-	-	TRBJ2-6	TGCGCCAGCAGTGTGCGAAGGGGAACTATCTCTGGGGCCAACGTCCTGACTTTC	CASSVRRGTISGANVLTF
TRBV10-3	TRBD2	-	TRBJ2-2	TGTGCCATCAGTGGGCTAGCGGGAGGATTAGAGAACACCGGGGAGCTGTTTTTT	CAISGLAGGLENTGELFF
TRBV18	-	-	TRBJ2-7	TGTGCCAGCGAAGGGAGTGGGGGCAGGGAAGGCGAGCAGTACTTC	CASEGSGGREGEQYF
TRBV7-9	TRBD1	-	TRBJ2-1	TGTGCCAGCAGCTTACAAACCGGGACAGGGATGAATGAGCAGTTCTTC	CASSLQTGTGMNEQFF
TRBV29-1	-	few	TRBJ1-1	TGCAGCGTTGAAGAGGGGACGAACACTGAAGCTTTCTTT	CSVEEGTNTEAFF
TRBV7-2	-	-	TRBJ2-7	TGTGCCAGCAGCTTAGATCTAGCGAGCTCCTACGAGCAGTACTTC	CASSLDLASSYEQYF
TRBV9	TRBD2	-	TRBJ2-1	TGTGCCAGCAGCGTACGACTAGCGGGAGTGGGCTCCTACAATGAGCAGTTCTTC	CASSVRLAGVGSYNEQFF
TRBV15	TRBD2	-	TRBJ2-7	TGTGCCACCAGCAGACTAGCGGGGGTACCCGAGCAGTACTTC	CATSRLAGVPEQYF
TRBV6-1	-	-	TRBJ2-3	TGTGCCAGCAGTGGCAGACAGCTCACAGATACGCAGTATTTT	CASSGRQLTDTQYF
TRBV6-1	-	-	TRBJ2-2	TGTGCCAGCAGTGAAGCGCTGGAGGGGCCGGCCGGGGAGCTGTTTTTT	CASSEALEGPAGELFF
TRBV7-9	-	-	TRBJ1-2	TGTGCCAGCAGCTTAGGACAGACGAACTATGGCTACACCTTC	CASSLGQTNYGYTF
TRBV27	-	-	TRBJ2-7	TGTGCCAGCAGTTTTGGCACGATCTACGAGCAGTACTTC	CASSFGTIYEQYF
TRBV4-3	-	-	TRBJ1-4	TGCGCCAGCAGCCAAACGGGTGGAGCAGGGTATAATGAAAAACTGTTTTTT	CASSQTGGAGYNEKLFF
TRBV28	-	once	TRBJ2-5	TGTGCCAGCTGCTCGGGGTTCCAAGAGACCCAGTACTTC	CASCSGFQETQYF
TRBV29-1	-	-	TRBJ2-7	TGCAGCGTTGAAGATCCGGACAGTTGGGGTCCTTATGAGCAGTACTTC	CSVEDPDSWGPYEQYF
TRBV27	-	-	TRBJ2-3	TGTGCCAGCAGCTTCCCCAAGGGGCCCGGCACAGATACGCAGTATTTT	CASSFPKGPGTDTQYF
TRBV6-1	-	-	TRBJ2-1	TGTGCCAGCAGTGAGGCAGCGAGCTACAATGAGCAGTTCTTC	CASSEAASYNEQFF
TRBV11-2	-	-	TRBJ2-1	TGTGCCAGCAGCTTAGGTCCAGCGCCCTACAATGAGCAGTTCTTC	CASSLGPAPYNEQFF
TRBV7-2	TRBD2	-	TRBJ2-7	TGTGCCAGCAGCTTAGGGACTAGCGGGAAAAACGAGCAGTACTTC	CASSLGTSGKNEQYF
TRBV7-9	TRBD2	-	TRBJ2-5	TGTGCCAGCAGCCTCGAAGGTTTTCGGGGGGTTGAGACCCAGTACTTC	CASSLEGFRGVETQYF
TRBV5-1	-	-	TRBJ2-5	TGCGCCAGCAGGGACCGGGAATGGGAGACCCAGTACTTC	CASRDREWETQYF
TRBV6-5	-	-	TRBJ2-7	TGTGCCAGCAGTTACTCGATGGCGGCTTTTTACGAGCAGTACTTC	CASSYSMAAFYEQYF
TRBV5-1	-	few	TRBJ1-6	TGCGCCAGCAGCTCTGACAGCTCCAATTCACCCCTCCACTTT	CASSSDSSNSPLHF
TRBV2	-	-	TRBJ1-1	TGTGCCAGCAGTGAAAGCCCAGGGTTGAACACTGAAGCTTTCTTT	CASSESPGLNTEAFF
TRBV28	TRBD1	-	TRBJ2-5	TGTGCCAGCAGTCCCCCACGGGACAGCTTAGAGACCCAGTACTTC	CASSPPRDSLETQYF
TRBV6-5	-	-	TRBJ1-2	TGTGCCAGCAGTTACGCGTGGGACATGGGCTATGGCTACACCTTC	CASSYAWDMGYGYTF
TRBV7-3	-	-	TRBJ2-3	TGTGCCAGCAGCTCCGGCCGGATAAACACAGATACGCAGTATTTT	CASSSGRINTDTQYF
TRBV6-5	-	-	TRBJ2-3	TGTGCCAGCAGTTACTCTCCACGTAGCACAGATACGCAGTATTTT	CASSYSPRSTDTQYF
TRBV7-9	TRBD2	-	TRBJ2-7	TGTGCCAGCAGCCCCCAGGGACTAGCGGTCGGATACGAGCAGTACTTC	CASSPQGLAVGYEQYF
TRBV27	-	-	TRBJ2-2	TGTGCCACCGCCCCCCAAACTAGTCGGAACACCGGGGAGCTGTTTTTT	CATAPQTSRNTGELFF